This T cell receptor beta chain derives from a study of cytomegalovirus exposure and HLA in healthy donors. Study results and caveats: In a later analysis, donors in an Asian-associated ancestry cluster reportedly had fewer N-insertions in productive TCRs than the cohort mean.

CDR1 is SNHLY, CDR2 FYNNEI, per germline. V was clipped by 6 bases and J by 11 bases; unmatched bases: 9. There are 12 residues in the CDR3. Comments on this clone: Antigen unknown.

Participants comprised healthy donors of bone marrow. The primer mix had 60 Vbeta and 13 Jbeta primers. Repertoires were generated with immunoSEQ multiplex PCR, while TCRdb's copy carries only in-frame clones and drops some. The data show 75,000 to 100,000 clones, 74% seen once. The sequenced sample was PBMCs. This receptor was obtained from a male donor in good health and CMV-seronegative. This chain links TRBV2 with TRBJ1-1; 7 bases are a match to TRBD1. The CDR3 sequence is CASRGDRWSAFF. The CDR3 nucleotides are TGTGCCAGCAGGGGGGACAGATGGTCTGCTTTCTTT.